The 19 T cell receptor beta chains below come from one sample, sequenced in a study of tumor and adjacent non-tumor tissue in lung cancer. The template was RNA from unsorted bulk tissue. A modified ARM-PCR protocol with three rounds of nested PCR amplified TCRbeta. TCRdb fed the multiplex PCR reads into MiXCR, producing one record per CDR3 protein. The sample contains about 110,000 distinct CDR3 sequences, roughly 73% of which appear only once. The sample consisted of lung tumor tissue. These receptors originate from a woman aged 60-75 years with non-small cell lung cancer.

As for this clonotype: As the CDR3 is not closed by the conserved phenylalanine or tryptophan, this likely results from a read error. The rearrangement links TRBV11-2 to TRBJ1-1; TRBD1 matches 11 bases. V was clipped by 5 bases and J by 8 bases; unmatched bases: 4. The length of the CDR3 is 13 residues. From germline, CDR1 is SGHAT and CDR2 FQNNGV. The CDR3 DNA reads TGTGCCAGCAGCACTGGGACAGGGGGGGAAGCTTTCTAT. Translation: CASSTGTGGEAFY.

V is TRBV28 and J is TRBJ2-1; TRBD1 aligns across 7 bases. Germline V gene lookup returns CDR1 MDHEN and CDR2 SYDVKM. This CDR3 is 12 amino acids long. The trim removed 4 bases at V and 8 bases at J, leaving 2 bases unmatched. The chain's CDR3 is CASSSQGYEQFF. The CDR3 bases are TGTGCCAGCAGTTCACAGGGGTATGAGCAGTTCTTC. Full variable domain (rest looked up from reference TRBV28 and TRBJ2-1): DVKVTQSSRYLVKRTGEKVFLECVQDMDHENMFWYRQDPGLGLRLIYFSYDVKMKEKGDIPEGYSVSREKKERFSLILESASTNQTSMYLCASSSQGYEQFFGPGTRLTVL.

Points on this clonotype: The germline gene is not matched at one end of the junction; a read error may be the cause. This chain links TRBV5-4 with TRBJ2-7; D is unclear. Germline loops: CDR1 SGHNT, CDR2 YYREEE (reference sequence). The CDR3 is made up of 14 amino acids. The CDR3 region has the DNA TGTGCTAGCAGCTTGGAACAATTCGCCTACGAACAGTACTTC. It specifies CASSLEQFAYEQYF.

The chain recombines TRBV6-5 with TRBJ2-7; 8 positions match TRBD1. Germline V lookup: CDR1 MNHEY, CDR2 SVGAGI. J was trimmed by 4 bases and V by 8 bases; bases with no gene match: 13. The CDR3 covers 15 residues. The CDR3 here is CASALDLDRGYEQYF. The CDR3 DNA sequence: TGTGCCAGCGCACTTGACCTCGACAGGGGATACGAGCAGTACTTC.

This clonotype was seen a single time. This chain links TRBV28 with TRBJ2-3; D is perhaps TRBD2 (6 bases). This CDR3 has 15 residues. CDR1 is MDHEN, CDR2 SYDVKM, per germline. Trimming cost V 5 bases and J 7 bases, with 19 bases left between them. Here the CDR3 reads CASSPGDSGLYTQYF. CDR3 sequence (DNA): TGTGCCAGCAGTCCTGGGGACTCGGGTCTCTATACGCAGTATTTT.

About this clonotype itself: It may be a read error: a sequence one base away is much more abundant. The rearrangement joins TRBV20-1 to TRBJ2-1, with 11 positions matching TRBD2. Germline V gene lookup returns CDR1 DFQATT and CDR2 SNEGSKA (reference sequence). This CDR3 is 13 amino acids long. The chain's CDR3 is CSATTSGGNVQFF. CDR3 in DNA: TGCAGTGCTACAACTAGCGGGGGAAATGTGCAGTTCTTC.

There are a few counts of this clonotype. At one end the junction does not follow the germline gene, possibly because of a read error. The V call is TRBV20-1, the J call TRBJ2-1, with a tentative D call TRBD2 (6 bases). There are 14 residues in the CDR3. The germline V gene encodes CDR1 DFQATT and CDR2 SNEGSKA (reference sequence). Here the CDR3 reads CSGAMGLTNNEQFF. CDR3 in DNA: TGCAGTGGCGCGATGGGACTCACTAACAATGAACAGTTCTTC.

This clonotype came up many times. The rearrangement uses TRBV5-6 and TRBJ2-3; 13 bases fit TRBD2. Germline V lookup: CDR1 SGHDT, CDR2 YYEEEE. V lost 3 bases, J lost 1 base, and 5 bases stayed unmatched. The CDR3 loop spans 17 amino acids. The CDR3 nucleotides are TGTGCCAGCAGCTCCGTCGGACTAGCGGGGGGCACAGATACGCAGTATTTT. Residues: CASSSVGLAGGTDTQYF.

This clonotype was seen more than once but under ten times. One end of the junction is discordant with germline, which a read error may explain. The V gene is TRBV12-3 or TRBV12-4, the J gene TRBJ1-5; weak D call: TRBD1 (5 bases). The CDR3 consists of 15 residues. The CDR3: CASSFRGVSNQPHHF. The CDR3 region has the DNA TGTGCCAGCAGTTTCCGGGGGGTTAGCAATCAGCCCCACCATTTT.

Of note for this clonotype: One end of the junction does not line up with germline, which may come from a read error. CDR3 in DNA: TGTGCCAGGAACCAGGGGTGGGGAATGAACACTGAAGATTTCTTT. This codes for CARNQGWGMNTEDFF. The chain employs TRBV5-6 and TRBJ1-1; tentative D call: TRBD1 (6 bases). The CDR3 runs to 15 residues. Germline V gene sequence: CDR1 SGHDT, CDR2 YYEEEE.

The chain carries TRBV6-2 or TRBV6-3 and TRBJ2-7; D is undetermined. V lost 4 bases to trimming and J lost 5 bases, with 15 bases between them. Germline loops: CDR1 MNHEY, CDR2 SVGEGT. This CDR3 spans 14 amino acids. The CDR3 coding sequence is TGTGCCAGCAGTTTTATGGGTAATGGGGACGAGCAGTACTTC. Protein sequence: CASSFMGNGDEQYF.

Details on this clonotype: The conserved final phenylalanine or tryptophan is absent from the CDR3, which likely points to a read error. The V gene is TRBV11-3, the J gene TRBJ2-2; 7 positions match TRBD1. Looked up from germline, CDR1 is SGHNT and CDR2 is YENEEA. V dropped 6 bases and J dropped 2; count of bases not matched to a gene: 6. This CDR3 region has 15 residues. The CDR3 protein is CASSPRDSNTGELFS. The CDR3, as DNA: TGTGCCAGCAGTCCAAGGGACAGTAACACCGGGGAGCTGTTTTCT.

A few counts support this clonotype. This rearrangement joins TRBV30 to TRBJ1-5; D not certain. The CDR3 is 15 amino acids. Germline CDR1 is GTSNPN and CDR2 is SVGIG (reference sequence). Trimming pared 2 bases from V and 5 bases from J, leaving 16 bases between. The CDR3 is CAWSLLSAFDQPQHF. DNA for the CDR3: TGTGCCTGGAGTTTGTTGAGTGCGTTTGATCAGCCCCAGCATTTT.

With respect to this clonotype: A much larger clone lies a single base off, so this may be a read error. Without the conserved terminal phenylalanine or tryptophan, this CDR3 likely stems from a read error. The rearrangement links TRBV12-3 or TRBV12-4 to TRBJ1-5, with D possibly matching TRBD1 (6 bases). The CDR3 totals 15 residues. Between the trimmed V and J ends, which lost 4 bases and 4 bases, there was a span of 14 bases. The CDR3, as DNA: TGTGCCAGCAGTTGGGAAGGGGGGAAGAATCAGCCCCAGCATTGT. Protein product: CASSWEGGKNQPQHC.

As to this clonotype: The junction departs from the called germline gene at one end, perhaps through a read error. This chain uses TRBV11-2 with TRBJ1-5; D gene ambiguous. Germline CDR1 SGHAT, CDR2 FQNNGV. This CDR3 is built from 13 residues. The CDR3 is CASGLLGDQPQHF. CDR3 DNA: TGTGCCAGCGGCTTACTGGGTGATCAACCCCAACATTTT. The complete variable domain, with remaining parts taken from reference TRBV11-2 and TRBJ1-5, reads EAGVAQSPRYKIIEKRQSVAFWCNPISGHATLYWYQQILGQGPKLLIQFQNNGVVDDSQLPKDRFSAERLKGVDSTLKIQPAKLEDSAVYLCASGLLGDQPQHFGDGTRLSIL.

Concerning this clonotype: A junction end diverges from the germline sequence, so it may reflect a read error. The gene calls are TRBV11-3 and TRBJ2-3; 7 bases map to TRBD2. Germline lookup yields CDR1 SGHNT and CDR2 YENEEA. The CDR3 is 16 residues long. The CDR3 sequence: CASSLGLDGATDTQYF. The CDR3 DNA sequence: TGTGCCAGCAGTTTAGGACTAGATGGGGCCACAGATACGCAGTATTTT.

This clonotype was seen a handful of times. The rearrangement joins TRBV7-9 to TRBJ1-2, with D possibly TRBD1 on 5 matching bases. The germline V gene has CDR1 SEHNR and CDR2 FQNEAQ (reference sequence). The CDR3 is made up of 12 amino acids. This CDR3 reads CTCWAGHNGYTF. CDR3 sequence (DNA): TGTACATGCTGGGCAGGACACAACGGCTACACCTTC.

About this clonotype: The junction does not match germline at one end; this may be a read error. CDR3 in DNA: TGCGCCAGCAGCTACGGGACTAGCGGGTGCTACGAGCAGCACTTC. This translates into CASSYGTSGCYEQHF. The chain links TRBV11-2 to TRBJ2-7; the match to TRBD2 covers 12 bases. In germline, CDR1 is SGHAT, CDR2 FQNNGV. This CDR3 is 15 amino acids long. Full variable domain (missing parts from reference TRBV11-2 and TRBJ2-7): EAGVAQSPRYKIIEKRQSVAFWCNPISGHATLYWYQQILGQGPKLLIQFQNNGVVDDSQLPKDRFSAERLKGVDSTLKIQPAKLEDSAVYLCASSYGTSGCYEQHFGPGTRLTVT.

This clonotype showed up just a few times. This rearrangement joins TRBV18 to TRBJ1-2, with unresolved D. This CDR3 has 13 amino acids. Trimming removed 1 base at V and 7 bases at J, with 10 bases between. The germline CDR1 and CDR2 sequences are KGHSH and LQKENI. The CDR3 region has the DNA TGTGCCAGCTCACCACTCCAAGAGGCTGGCTACACCTTC. Translation: CASSPLQEAGYTF.